A single sample is the source of the 17 T cell receptor beta chains below, sequenced in a study of T cells in narcolepsy. Clones were read by immunoSEQ multiplex PCR, and TCRdb kept only the in-frame ones, dropping some. This table has 34,000 or so clones, roughly three quarters appearing once. Sequencing was performed on memory (CD45RA-) CD4+ T cells from blood. These receptors were taken from a human donor in good health.

V is TRBV6-1 and J is TRBJ2-1; D is perhaps TRBD1 (6 bases). Germline values: CDR1 MNHNS, CDR2 SASEGT. This CDR3 has 15 amino acids. Trimming took 6 bases from V and 2 from J, leaving 14 bases between them. The CDR3 is CASRLTGNPYNEQFF. The CDR3 DNA is TGTGCCAGCAGGCTAACAGGGAACCCCTACAATGAGCAGTTCTTC.

J is TRBJ2-2 and V is TRBV11-2; possible D gene TRBD1, 5 bases. The CDR3 spans 14 residues. Trimming took off 2 bases at V and 5 bases at J, with 9 bases between the two ends. Looked up from germline, CDR1 is SGHAT and CDR2 is FQNNGV. CDR3 nucleotide sequence: TGTGCCAGCAGCTTACAGGGTAAGACCGGGGAGCTGTTTTTT. It codes for CASSLQGKTGELFF. Based on the CDR3 plus reference TRBV11-2 and TRBJ2-2, the full variable domain is EAGVAQSPRYKIIEKRQSVAFWCNPISGHATLYWYQQILGQGPKLLIQFQNNGVVDDSQLPKDRFSAERLKGVDSTLKIQPAKLEDSAVYLCASSLQGKTGELFFGEGSRLTVL.

In its sample, this clone was seen once. The chain couples TRBV30 to TRBJ1-5; TRBD1 aligns across 8 bases. J lost 7 bases, V lost 2 bases, and 7 bases had no gene match. The CDR3 is 14 amino acids. Germline loops: CDR1 GTSNPN, CDR2 SVGIG (reference sequence). CDR3 sequence reads: CAWSTRTGQQPQHF. DNA for the CDR3: TGTGCCTGGAGTACCAGGACAGGGCAGCAGCCCCAGCATTTT.

CDR3: CASSIQGGGYTF. The CDR3 DNA reads TGTGCCAGTAGTATCCAGGGGGGTGGCTACACCTTC. This chain joins TRBV19 and TRBJ1-2; TRBD1 agrees at 7 bases. J was trimmed by 7 bases and V by 3 bases; bases with no gene match: 2. The CDR3 has 12 amino acids. Germline V lookup: CDR1 LNHDA, CDR2 SQIVND (reference sequence).

The rearrangement joins TRBV5-6 to TRBJ1-2, with 7 bases fitting TRBD1. The CDR3 length is 16 residues. Per germline, CDR1 SGHDT and CDR2 YYEEEE. The junction had 14 bases not matched to a gene; V was cut back by 5 bases and J by 4 bases. The CDR3 reads CASRRPRQGSLYGYTF. CDR3 DNA sequence: TGTGCCAGCAGAAGACCGCGACAGGGTTCCCTCTATGGCTACACCTTC.

Details on this clone: The junction shows a germline mismatch at one end, possibly a read error. The rearrangement links TRBV29-1 to TRBJ2-7; D call uncertain. Germline CDR1 is SQVTM and CDR2 is ANQGSEA. CDR3 length: 13 amino acids. The CDR3 here is CSVAFKRTYEQHF. The CDR3 nucleotides read TGCAGCGTTGCCTTTAAGAGAACCTACGAGCAGCACTTC.

This clone appeared a single time. The CDR3 nucleotides are TGTGCCAGCAGCTTGGTCTGGGGGATGAACACTGAAGCTTTCTTT. It specifies CASSLVWGMNTEAFF. The chain has TRBV5-4 and TRBJ1-1; weak D call: TRBD1 (5 bases). Looked up from germline, CDR1 is SGHNT and CDR2 is YYREEE (reference sequence). The V end lost 0 bases, the J end lost 0 bases, and 9 bases lay between the germline ends. CDR3 length: 15 amino acids.

The chain links TRBV19 to TRBJ1-2; a possible D gene is TRBD1 (6 bases). The CDR3 is 15 amino acids. Trimming cost V 3 bases and J 1 base, with 12 bases left between them. Germline assignment: CDR1 LNHDA and CDR2 SQIVND (reference sequence). CDR3 sequence reads: CASSIRDKINYGYTF. CDR3 sequence (DNA): TGTGCCAGTAGTATTCGGGACAAGATTAACTATGGCTACACCTTC.

In DNA, the CDR3 is TGTGCCAGCAGCGCCGGGACTAGCAGAGACTACGAGCAGTACTTC. This sequence encodes CASSAGTSRDYEQYF. V is TRBV5-8 and J is TRBJ2-5, with 9 bases fitting TRBD2. The J call could be wrong; TRBJ2-7 is a better fit for the DNA end. The CDR3 totals 15 residues. Germline values: CDR1 SGHTS, CDR2 YDEGEE.

The chain recombines TRBV10-3 with TRBJ1-2; D is ambiguous. CDR1 ENHRY and CDR2 SYGVKD come from the germline V gene. This CDR3 is 13 amino acids long. Trimming took 1 base from V and 8 from J, leaving 11 bases between them. This CDR3 reads CAISEWEALGYTF. In DNA form, the CDR3 reads TGTGCCATCAGTGAGTGGGAAGCCTTAGGCTACACCTTC.

The V and J genes are TRBV11-3 and TRBJ2-7; D gene uncertain. Germline V lookup: CDR1 SGHNT, CDR2 YENEEA. V was trimmed by 0 bases and J by 5 bases, leaving 8 bases between them. The CDR3 has 13 amino acids. The DNA of the CDR3 is TGTGCCAGCAGCTTAGACCAAGCTAACGAGCAGTACTTC. Protein sequence: CASSLDQANEQYF.

The rearrangement links TRBV2 to TRBJ1-5; no definite D call. Germline lookup yields CDR1 SNHLY and CDR2 FYNNEI. The V and J ends lost 6 bases and 4 bases respectively, with 16 bases between them. This CDR3 is 15 amino acids long. CDR3 in amino acids: CASRFTEAMNQPQHF. CDR3 DNA sequence: TGTGCCAGCAGGTTTACGGAGGCGATGAATCAGCCCCAGCATTTT.

This clone showed up just a few times. V usage is TRBV19 and J usage is TRBJ1-1, with D possibly matching TRBD1 (5 bases). The germline V gene has CDR1 LNHDA and CDR2 SQIVND (reference sequence). The V end lost 9 bases, the J end lost 1 base, and 21 bases lay between the germline ends. CDR3 size: 16 residues. CDR3 nucleotide sequence: TGTGCCAGCCCTCCCCCTTGGGGCACACCGAACACTGAAGCTTTCTTT. It specifies CASPPPWGTPNTEAFF.

The genes are TRBV7-9 and TRBJ2-5; no definite D call. There are 15 residues in the CDR3. Trimming removed 1 base from V and 5 bases from J, with 14 bases in between. Per the germline V gene, CDR1 is SEHNR and CDR2 is FQNEAQ (reference sequence). The CDR3 DNA sequence: TGTGCCAGCAGCTTAGTCGTTGGCTTTCAGGAGACCCAGTACTTC. Its translation: CASSLVVGFQETQYF.

In this sample, this clone turned up a few times. The rearrangement uses TRBV19 and TRBJ1-5, with 8 bases matching TRBD1. V lost 6 bases, J lost 7 bases, and 8 bases stayed unmatched. This CDR3 contains 14 residues. Per germline, CDR1 LNHDA and CDR2 SQIVND (reference sequence). CDR3 loop: CASRRTGREQPQHF. DNA for the CDR3: TGTGCCAGTAGGAGGACAGGGAGAGAGCAGCCCCAGCATTTT.

The chain carries TRBV19 and TRBJ1-1, with D possibly being TRBD1 (5 bases). V dropped 3 bases and J dropped 6 bases, with 26 bases sitting between them. CDR1 and CDR2 from the germline V gene are LNHDA and SQIVND (reference sequence). The CDR3 consists of 18 residues. CDR3 protein: CASSISQLVRVGHAEAFF. CDR3 bases: TGTGCCAGTAGTATCTCTCAGCTGGTACGGGTGGGGCACGCTGAAGCTTTCTTT.

The chain couples TRBV4-1 to TRBJ1-2; the match to TRBD1 covers 8 bases. The J segment lost 0 bases and the V segment lost 7 bases, leaving 10 bases of the junction unmatched. From germline, CDR1 is MGHRA and CDR2 YSYEKL. The CDR3 loop spans 16 amino acids. DNA for the CDR3: TGCGCCAGCAACGTGGACAGGGCTAAACCTAACTATGGCTACACCTTC. This encodes CASNVDRAKPNYGYTF.